This T cell receptor (beta chain) originates from a study of T cell responses to AZD1222 COVID-19 vaccine. Some clones are missing from TCRdb's copy, which holds only in-frame ones; the method was immunoSEQ multiplex PCR. The repertoire holds around 260,000 clones, with 90% to 95% as singletons. Study-wide results and caveats: Spike-specific TCR breadth and depth both grew after two AZD1222 doses. Mostly white British, mostly female donors; authors suggested clonal diversity may be underestimated. As reported, nearly half of all spike-specific TCRs target variant regions that are unmutated.

In the case of this clone: Its antigen remains unknown.

The TCR originated in an adult in good health. The starting material was peripheral blood, obtained on day 0 of AZD1222 vaccination.

The DNA of the CDR3 is TGTGCCAGCAGGGCTAGCGGGGAGGGGATCAGCGAGCAGTACTTC. Translating it yields CASRASGEGISEQYF. V usage is TRBV27 and J usage is TRBJ2-7; TRBD2 agrees at 9 bases. V lost 6 bases, J lost 6 bases, and 12 bases stayed unmatched. Germline CDR1 MNHEY, CDR2 SMNVEV (reference sequence). The length of the CDR3 is 15 residues.